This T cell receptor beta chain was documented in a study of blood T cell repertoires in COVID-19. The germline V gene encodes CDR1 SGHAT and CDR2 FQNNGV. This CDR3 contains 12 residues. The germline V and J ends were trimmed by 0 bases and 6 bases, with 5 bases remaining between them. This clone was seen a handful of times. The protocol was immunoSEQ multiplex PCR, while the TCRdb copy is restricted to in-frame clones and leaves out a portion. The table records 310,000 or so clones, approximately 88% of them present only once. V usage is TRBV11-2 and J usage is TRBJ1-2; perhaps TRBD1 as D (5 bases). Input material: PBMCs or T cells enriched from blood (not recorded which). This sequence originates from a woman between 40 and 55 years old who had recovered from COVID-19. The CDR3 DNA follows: TGTGCCAGCAGCTTAGAAGGGGATGGCTACACCTTC. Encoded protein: CASSLEGDGYTF. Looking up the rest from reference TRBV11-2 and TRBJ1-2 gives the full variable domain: EAGVAQSPRYKIIEKRQSVAFWCNPISGHATLYWYQQILGQGPKLLIQFQNNGVVDDSQLPKDRFSAERLKGVDSTLKIQPAKLEDSAVYLCASSLEGDGYTFGSGTRLTVV.